This note documents a single TCR beta chain sequence. No antigen is known for it. The sample is drawn from a study of shared clonotypes between healthy human individuals. The study's findings and limits: Larger estimated richness was generally seen in naive subsets than in memory subsets.

Germline V gives CDR1 MNHNY, CDR2 SVGAGI (reference sequence). CDR3 length: 16 residues. Losses at the gene ends were 2 bases for V and 0 bases for J; bases not matched to a gene: 6. Sequenced by immunoSEQ multiplex PCR; TCRdb stores in-frame clones only, minus some. This table holds roughly 2 million clones, around 95% found once. This TCR derives from a man aged 18 to 35 in good health. The chain links TRBV6-6 to TRBJ2-7, with TRBD2 identical over 8 bases. The sequencing sample was made of naive CD4+ T cells sorted from blood. This sample's subset: CD45RA+ positively selected. This chain's CDR3 is CASSYPGSGSSYEQYF. The CDR3 DNA reads as TGTGCCAGCAGTTACCCCGGCAGCGGGAGCTCCTACGAGCAGTACTTC.